The 27 T cell receptor beta chains below all came from one sample that was sequenced in a study of T cells expressing NK-cell markers. TCRdb re-called the 5' RACE reads and gives one entry per CDR3 protein, without DNA. The sample table includes roughly 160,000 distinct CDR3 sequences. Material: blood T cells: a sorted CD56 or NKG2C T cell subset, CD4+ or CD8+ T cells, or bulk PBMC T cells (not recorded which). The receptors come from a man aged 18-69 years in good health.

V and J are TRBV13 and TRBJ1-4. This CDR3 region has 14 residues. Germline loops: CDR1 PRHDT, CDR2 FYEKMQ (reference sequence). The CDR3 region is CASTLWQGDEKLFF.

The rearrangement uses TRBV6-5 and TRBJ1-5. The germline V gene has CDR1 MNHEY and CDR2 SVGAGI. The CDR3 extends over 13 amino acids. This CDR3 reads CASSSTTNQPQHF.

This chain uses TRBV2 with TRBJ2-1; lacking DNA, the TRBD2 call made by TCRdb goes unchecked. Germline lookup yields CDR1 SNHLY and CDR2 FYNNEI. This CDR3 spans 16 amino acids. The CDR3 loop is CASSDGRGRPYNEQFF. The full variable domain, completed using reference TRBV2 and TRBJ2-1, is EPEVTQTPSHQVTQMGQEVILRCVPISNHLYFYWYRQILGQKVEFLVSFYNNEISEKSEIFDDQFSVERPDGSNFTLKIRSTKLEDSAMYFCASSDGRGRPYNEQFFGPGTRLTVL.

The chain uses TRBV9 and TRBJ2-3; TCRdb's D gene call, TRBD1, goes unchecked for lack of DNA. There are 18 residues in the CDR3. CDR1 is SGDLS, CDR2 YYNGEE, per germline. CDR3 protein: CASSPRTGGTINTDTQYF.

The rearrangement uses TRBV7-9 and TRBJ2-5. Germline CDR1 and CDR2: SEHNR and FQNEAQ (reference sequence). The CDR3 runs 15 residues. CDR3: CASSLSDRDQETQYF.

This chain links TRBV7-9 with TRBJ2-5; TCRdb reports TRBD2, a call that lacks DNA to check it against. The CDR3 runs 13 residues. CDR1 SEHNR and CDR2 FQNEAQ come from the germline V gene (reference sequence). CDR3 region: CASSPSGGETQYF.

The V and J genes are TRBV7-2 and TRBJ2-3; the TRBD1 assignment by TCRdb is unverifiable without DNA. The CDR3 contains 15 residues. CDR1 and CDR2 from the germline V gene are SGHTA and FQGNSA. The CDR3 spells CASSLRGRYTDTQYF.

The chain employs TRBV20-1 and TRBJ2-7; no DNA is available, so the TRBD1 call from TCRdb remains unchecked. The CDR3 is 15 amino acids. Germline V lookup: CDR1 DFQATT, CDR2 SNEGSKA (reference sequence). CDR3: CSASPVQGAKYEQYF.

The chain joins TRBV2 to TRBJ1-5. Per germline, CDR1 SNHLY and CDR2 FYNNEI. CDR3 size: 12 residues. CDR3 in amino acids: CASSDSSPPQHF.

V gene TRBV21-1 combines with J gene TRBJ1-1; the TRBD1 assignment by TCRdb is unverifiable without DNA. TRBV21-1 is classified as a pseudogene. This CDR3 has 15 residues. The CDR3 here is CASSVRPGLVTEAFF.

The CDR3 is CASSEIADTQYF. The chain couples TRBV10-2 to TRBJ2-3; as DNA is missing, the TRBD2 call by TCRdb cannot be tested. The CDR3 is 12 amino acids. Per germline, CDR1 WSHSY and CDR2 SAAADI.

J is TRBJ2-6 and V is TRBV7-9. CDR3 length equals 15 residues. Germline CDR1 and CDR2: SEHNR and FQNEAQ (reference sequence). The chain's CDR3 is CASSLGSSGANVLTF.

The rearrangement joins TRBV7-9 to TRBJ1-1. The CDR3 is 12 amino acids. In germline, CDR1 is SEHNR, CDR2 FQNEAQ (reference sequence). The CDR3 here is CASRPQETEAFF.

The genes are TRBV20-1 and TRBJ2-7; checking the TCRdb D call of TRBD1 is not possible without DNA. From germline, CDR1 is DFQATT and CDR2 SNEGSKA (reference sequence). The CDR3 totals 13 residues. This chain's CDR3 is CSAYDRECPEQYF.

This sequence joins TRBV6-5 and TRBJ1-1. There are 14 residues in the CDR3. CDR1 is MNHEY and CDR2 is SVGAGI in the germline V gene. The CDR3 protein is CASSYSVGSTEAFF.

The chain uses TRBV7-2 and TRBJ2-5; TCRdb outputs TRBD2, but without DNA this stays unchecked. Germline V gives CDR1 SGHTA, CDR2 FQGNSA. The CDR3 is 17 residues long. The CDR3 loop is CASSLGPSGGNQETQYF. The full variable domain, in which reference TRBV7-2 and TRBJ2-5 provide the parts outside the CDR3, is GAGVSQSPSNKVTEKGKDVELRCDPISGHTALYWYRQSLGQGLEFLIYFQGNSAPDKSGLPSDRFSAERTGGSVSTLTIQRTQQEDSAVYLCASSLGPSGGNQETQYFGPGTRLLVL.

The chain is built from TRBV7-9 and TRBJ1-5. The CDR3 length is 14 residues. Germline V gene lookup returns CDR1 SEHNR and CDR2 FQNEAQ (reference sequence). The CDR3 protein is CASSSTAANQPQHF.

The J gene is TRBJ1-4, the V gene TRBV16; TCRdb's assignment of TRBD1 cannot be checked, as there is no DNA. The germline gives CDR1 KGHSY, CDR2 FQNENV. CDR3 size: 13 residues. The CDR3 is CASSTGRDEKLFF.

The chain joins TRBV27 to TRBJ1-6; TCRdb's D gene call, TRBD1, goes unchecked for lack of DNA. Germline assignment: CDR1 MNHEY and CDR2 SMNVEV (reference sequence). This CDR3 region has 13 residues. CDR3 sequence: CASSQGPVSPLHF.

The chain employs TRBV19 and TRBJ1-1. CDR3 length: 12 residues. CDR1 is LNHDA and CDR2 is SQIVND in the germline V gene (reference sequence). CDR3 sequence reads: CASSIGGLKAFF.

J is TRBJ2-5 and V is TRBV3-1; TCRdb gives TRBD2 as the D gene, but with no DNA this cannot be confirmed. Germline CDR1 LGHDT, CDR2 YNNKEL (reference sequence). The CDR3 sequence is 16 residues long. The chain's CDR3 is CASSQRTSGGQETQYF.

This sequence joins TRBV10-3 and TRBJ2-5. This CDR3 spans 13 amino acids. The germline CDR1 and CDR2 sequences are ENHRY and SYGVKD. CDR3: CAISESSQETQYF.

V and J are TRBV10-3 and TRBJ1-5; no DNA is available, so the TRBD1 call from TCRdb remains unchecked. Per germline, CDR1 ENHRY and CDR2 SYGVKD. The CDR3 loop spans 16 amino acids. This chain's CDR3 is CAISESGTGGTQPQHF.

CDR3 protein: CASSQARRSNEKLFF. V gene TRBV4-1 combines with J gene TRBJ1-4. The CDR3 totals 15 residues. CDR1 is MGHRA and CDR2 is YSYEKL in the germline V gene.

V is TRBV20-1 and J is TRBJ2-5; TCRdb's D gene call, TRBD2, goes unchecked for lack of DNA. The germline CDR1 and CDR2 sequences are DFQATT and SNEGSKA (reference sequence). This CDR3 has 18 residues. This CDR3 is CSAGGLAGGPLIQETQYF.

The rearrangement joins TRBV19 to TRBJ2-7; checking the TCRdb D call of TRBD1 is not possible without DNA. This CDR3 is 16 amino acids long. Germline V gives CDR1 LNHDA, CDR2 SQIVND (reference sequence). CDR3 residues: CASSIDGTGNAYEQYF.

The chain is built from TRBV11-2 and TRBJ2-3; TCRdb picks TRBD2, but there is no DNA to check that call. The CDR3 is made up of 18 amino acids. Looked up from germline, CDR1 is SGHAT and CDR2 is FQNNGV. Here the CDR3 reads CASSPRGVAGVSTDTQYF.